Only a few counts were recorded for the clone carrying this T cell receptor (beta chain). The target antigen is unknown. Clones were sequenced by immunoSEQ multiplex PCR, and TCRdb holds only the in-frame ones, with some missing. The table records around 37,000 clones, more than 90% of them present only once. The CDR3 has 15 amino acids. With 0 bases removed from V and 2 bases from J, the gap between germline ends came to 7 bases. The germline V gene encodes CDR1 LGHNA and CDR2 YNFKEQ. The data belong to a study of a mutant IDH1 vaccine in newly diagnosed glioma. Turning to the study itself: Treated patients comprised about 60% males and around 40% females, mean age about 38 years. Standard pretreatment was either radiotherapy, temozolomide, or, for most, radiochemotherapy with temozolomide.

Whole-study findings and limits: Changes in the top peripheral T cell clonotypes seemingly had no bearing on pseudoprogression.

The time point was: baseline, week 1 (first vaccination visit). Treatment specified: pre-vaccination baseline after standard-of-care therapy. The donors' diagnosis was new WHO grade 3 or 4 astrocytoma that was IDH1-mutant and ATRX-lost. Sequencing used PBMCs, obtained from a glioma patient treated with radiotherapy, temozolomide or both. The receptor's source is a man between 18 and 35 years old with glioma. This rearrangement joins TRBV4-2 to TRBJ2-2; D is ambiguous. The CDR3 nucleotides read TGTGCCAGCAGCCAAGAGCCAGGTAACACCGGGGAGCTGTTTTTT. Its translation is CASSQEPGNTGELFF.